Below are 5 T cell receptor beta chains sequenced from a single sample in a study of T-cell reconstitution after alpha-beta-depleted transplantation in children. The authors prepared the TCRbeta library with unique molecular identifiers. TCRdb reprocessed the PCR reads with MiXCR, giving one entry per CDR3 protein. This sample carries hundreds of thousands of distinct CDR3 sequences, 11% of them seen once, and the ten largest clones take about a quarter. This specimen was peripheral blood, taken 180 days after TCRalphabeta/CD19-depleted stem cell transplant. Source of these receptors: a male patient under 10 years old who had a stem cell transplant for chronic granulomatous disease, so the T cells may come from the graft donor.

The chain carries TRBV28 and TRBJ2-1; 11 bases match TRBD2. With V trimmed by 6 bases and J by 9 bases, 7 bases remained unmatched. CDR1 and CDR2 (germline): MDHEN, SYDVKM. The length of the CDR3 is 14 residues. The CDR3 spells CASSQLAGVSEQFF. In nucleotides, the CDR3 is TGTGCCAGCAGCCAACTAGCGGGAGTCAGTGAGCAGTTCTTC.

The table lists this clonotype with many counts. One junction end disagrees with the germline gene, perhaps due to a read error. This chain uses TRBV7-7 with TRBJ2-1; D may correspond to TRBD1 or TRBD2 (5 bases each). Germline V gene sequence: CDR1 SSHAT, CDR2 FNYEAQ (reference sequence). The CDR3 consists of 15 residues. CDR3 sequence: CASSPGRLFNAEQFF. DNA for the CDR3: TGTGCTAGCAGCCCGGGACGGTTATTTAACGCTGAGCAGTTCTTC.

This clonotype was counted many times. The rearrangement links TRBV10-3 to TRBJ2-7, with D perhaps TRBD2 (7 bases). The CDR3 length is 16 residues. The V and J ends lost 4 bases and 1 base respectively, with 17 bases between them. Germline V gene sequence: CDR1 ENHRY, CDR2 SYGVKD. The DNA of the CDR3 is TGTGCCATCAGTGCTGGGGAGGGGGTCCGTTCCTACGAGCAGTACTTC. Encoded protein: CAISAGEGVRSYEQYF.

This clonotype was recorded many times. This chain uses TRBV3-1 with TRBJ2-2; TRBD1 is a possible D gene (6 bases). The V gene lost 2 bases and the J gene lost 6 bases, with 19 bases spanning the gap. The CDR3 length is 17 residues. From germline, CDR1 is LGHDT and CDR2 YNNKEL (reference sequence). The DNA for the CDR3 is TGTGCCAGCAGCCAAAGAATTGGGGGCAGGGAGCCCGGGGAGCTGTTTTTT. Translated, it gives CASSQRIGGREPGELFF.

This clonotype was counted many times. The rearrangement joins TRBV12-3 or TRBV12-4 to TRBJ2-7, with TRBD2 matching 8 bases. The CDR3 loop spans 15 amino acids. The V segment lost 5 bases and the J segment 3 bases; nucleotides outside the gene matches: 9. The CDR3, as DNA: TGTGCCAGCAGTCATCGGGGGGGGAGCCTCTACGAGCAGTACTTC. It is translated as CASSHRGGSLYEQYF.